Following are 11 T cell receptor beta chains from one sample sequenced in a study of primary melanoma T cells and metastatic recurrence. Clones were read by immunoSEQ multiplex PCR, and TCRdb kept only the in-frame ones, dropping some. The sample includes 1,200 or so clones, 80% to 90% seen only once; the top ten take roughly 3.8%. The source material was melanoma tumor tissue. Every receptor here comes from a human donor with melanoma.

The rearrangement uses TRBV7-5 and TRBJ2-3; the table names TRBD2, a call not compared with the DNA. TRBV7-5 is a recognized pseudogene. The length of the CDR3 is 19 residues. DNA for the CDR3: TGTGCCAGCAGCTCGTTAGTGGGGACTAGCGAACAAAGCACAGATACGCAGTATTTT. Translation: CASSSLVGTSEQSTDTQYF.

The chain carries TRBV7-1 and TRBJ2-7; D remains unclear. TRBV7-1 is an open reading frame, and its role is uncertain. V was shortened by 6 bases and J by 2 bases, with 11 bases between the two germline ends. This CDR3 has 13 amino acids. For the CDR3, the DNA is TGTGCCAGCAGTGAGAGCAGAACCTACGAGCAGTACGTC. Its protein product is CASSESRTYEQYV.

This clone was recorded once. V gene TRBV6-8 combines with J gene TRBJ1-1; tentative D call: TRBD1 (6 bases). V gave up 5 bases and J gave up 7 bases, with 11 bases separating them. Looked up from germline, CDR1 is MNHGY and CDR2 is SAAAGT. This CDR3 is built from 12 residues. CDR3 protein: CASSGTGIEAFF. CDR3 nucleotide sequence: TGTGCCAGCAGTGGAACAGGGATTGAAGCTTTCTTT.

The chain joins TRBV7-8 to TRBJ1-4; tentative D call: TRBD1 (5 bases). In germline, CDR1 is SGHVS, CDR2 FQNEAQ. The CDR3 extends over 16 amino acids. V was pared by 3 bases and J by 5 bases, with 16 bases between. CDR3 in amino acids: CASSLGTGKLNEKLFF. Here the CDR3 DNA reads TGTGCCAGCAGCTTGGGGACTGGGAAACTGAATGAAAAACTGTTTTTT.

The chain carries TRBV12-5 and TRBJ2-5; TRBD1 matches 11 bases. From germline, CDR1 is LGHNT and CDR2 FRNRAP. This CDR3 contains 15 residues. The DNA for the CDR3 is TGTGCCATCTTAGGCCGGACAGGGGGCGGAGAGACCCAGTACTTC. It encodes CAILGRTGGGETQYF.

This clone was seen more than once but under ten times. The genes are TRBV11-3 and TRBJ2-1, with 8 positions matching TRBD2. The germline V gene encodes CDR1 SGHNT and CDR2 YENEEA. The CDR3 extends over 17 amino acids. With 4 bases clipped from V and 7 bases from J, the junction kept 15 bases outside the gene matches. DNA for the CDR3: TGTGCCAGCAGCTACACACGGAGCGGGAGTCCCTCAAATGAGCAGTTCTTC. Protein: CASSYTRSGSPSNEQFF.

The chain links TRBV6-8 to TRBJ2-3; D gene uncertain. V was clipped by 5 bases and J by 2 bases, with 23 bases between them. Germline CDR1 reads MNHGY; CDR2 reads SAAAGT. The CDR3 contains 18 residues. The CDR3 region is CASSHTGDKSSPTDTQYF. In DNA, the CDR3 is TGTGCCAGCAGTCACACTGGTGATAAGAGTTCTCCCACAGATACGCAGTATTTT.

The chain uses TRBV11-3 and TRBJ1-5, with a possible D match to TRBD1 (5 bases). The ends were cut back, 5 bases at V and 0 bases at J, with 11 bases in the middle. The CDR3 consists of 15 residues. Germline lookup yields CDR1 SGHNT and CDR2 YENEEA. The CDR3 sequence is CASSTSTDSNQPQHF. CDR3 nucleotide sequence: TGTGCCAGCAGCACCTCGACAGATAGCAATCAGCCCCAGCATTTT. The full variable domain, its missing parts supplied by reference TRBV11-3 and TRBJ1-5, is EAGVVQSPRYKIIEKKQPVAFWCNPISGHNTLYWYLQNLGQGPELLIRYENEEAVDDSQLPKDRFSAERLKGVDSTLKIQPAELGDSAVYLCASSTSTDSNQPQHFGDGTRLSIL.

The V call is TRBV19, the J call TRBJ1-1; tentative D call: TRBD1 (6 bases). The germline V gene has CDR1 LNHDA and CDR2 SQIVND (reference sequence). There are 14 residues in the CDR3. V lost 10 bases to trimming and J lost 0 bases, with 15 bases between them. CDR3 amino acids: CATTRGIMNTEAFF. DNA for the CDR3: TGTGCCACTACTAGGGGGATCATGAACACTGAAGCTTTCTTT.

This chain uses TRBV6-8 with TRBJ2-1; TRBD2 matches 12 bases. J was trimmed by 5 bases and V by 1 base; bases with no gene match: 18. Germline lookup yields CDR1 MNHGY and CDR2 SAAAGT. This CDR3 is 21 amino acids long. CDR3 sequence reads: CASSYFPLGLAGTRRNNEQFF. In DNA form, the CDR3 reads TGTGCCAGCAGTTACTTCCCCCTTGGACTAGCGGGAACCCGGAGGAACAATGAGCAGTTCTTC.

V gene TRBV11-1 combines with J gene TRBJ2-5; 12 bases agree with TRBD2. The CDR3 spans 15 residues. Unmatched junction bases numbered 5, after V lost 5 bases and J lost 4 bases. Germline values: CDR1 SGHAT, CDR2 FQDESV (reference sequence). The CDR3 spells CASSAPGLAGETQYF. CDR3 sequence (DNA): TGTGCCAGCAGCGCCCCGGGACTAGCGGGAGAGACCCAGTACTTC.